Listed below are T cell receptor beta chains from one sample, sequenced in a study of T cell changes during pregnancy in multiple sclerosis. Profiled with immunoSEQ multiplex PCR; TCRdb holds only in-frame clones, not every one. The sample contains fewer than 75,000 clones, 80% to 95% of which appear only once. The material sequenced was peripheral blood, taken in the second trimester of pregnancy. The receptors here all came from a female donor with multiple sclerosis, enrolled in a pregnancy study. The CDR3 runs from the conserved cysteine through the conserved F or W. D genes are given only for firm matches. Rows give clone size only sometimes, using once, few, many, or a class for an expanded clone.

CDR3aa,CDR3nt,j_gene,abundance,d_gene,v_gene
CAWSRTDGNTIYF,TGTGCCTGGAGTCGCACAGATGGAAACACCATATATTTT,TRBJ1-3,-,-,TRBV30
CASSPPLGALNTEAFF,TGTGCCAGCAGCCCCCCGTTAGGGGCCCTGAACACTGAAGCTTTCTTT,TRBJ1-1,once,-,TRBV27
CASSTQGYEQYF,TGTGCCAGTAGTACCCAGGGATACGAGCAGTACTTC,TRBJ2-7,-,-,TRBV19
CASSPLTSYDEQFF,TGTGCCAGCAGTCCCCTCACTAGCTACGATGAGCAGTTCTTC,TRBJ2-1,-,-,TRBV27
CASSLRDRVVGLQTPDTQYF,TGTGCCAGCAGCCTTAGGGACAGGGTGGTAGGGCTACAGACCCCAGATACGCAGTATTTT,TRBJ2-3,-,TRBD1,TRBV28
CASSGTGTTGNTIYF,TGTGCCAGCAGCGGTACAGGGACTACTGGAAACACCATATATTTT,TRBJ1-3,-,-,TRBV7-9
CASSDLRGLAVRGEQFF,TGTGCCAGCAGTGATTTAAGGGGACTAGCGGTACGCGGTGAGCAGTTCTTC,TRBJ2-1,-,-,TRBV21-1
CASSPGTGGIPEAFF,TGTGCCAGCAGCCCTGGGACAGGGGGCATCCCTGAAGCTTTCTTT,TRBJ1-1,few,TRBD1,TRBV7-9
CASSLVAGLNEKLFF,TGTGCCAGCAGCTTAGTAGCGGGATTGAATGAAAAACTGTTTTTT,TRBJ1-4,few,-,TRBV7-9
CASSPNIRTGETQYF,TGTGCCAGCTCACCAAATATTCGGACAGGGGAGACCCAGTACTTC,TRBJ2-5,-,TRBD1,TRBV18
CASSYRRAEGEKLFF,TGTGCCAGCAGCTACCGCAGGGCGGAAGGAGAAAAACTGTTTTTT,TRBJ1-4,few,-,TRBV4-2
CASSYSEQGAGEQYF,TGTGCCAGCAGTTACTCCGAGCAGGGGGCGGGGGAGCAGTACTTC,TRBJ2-7,-,TRBD1,TRBV6-5
CASSQDRQGSTDTQYF,TGTGCCAGTAGCCAAGATAGGCAGGGAAGCACAGATACGCAGTATTTT,TRBJ2-3,-,-,TRBV4-2
CASSLARGGPYTEAFF,TGTGCCAGCAGCTTAGCGAGGGGAGGACCGTACACTGAAGCTTTCTTT,TRBJ1-1,many,-,TRBV11-2
CASSFPSGSFTGELFF,TGTGCCAGCAGCTTTCCTAGCGGGAGTTTCACCGGGGAGCTGTTTTTT,TRBJ2-2,-,TRBD2,TRBV7-9
CASSKQWGDGYTF,TGTGCCAGCAGCAAACAGTGGGGAGATGGCTACACCTTC,TRBJ1-2,-,-,TRBV6-6
CASSSSLRSRKTQYF,TGTGCCAGCAGCTCGAGCCTACGTAGTCGAAAGACCCAGTACTTC,TRBJ2-5,-,-,TRBV7-6
CASSGGWDRYNEQFF,TGTGCCAGCAGTGGAGGGTGGGACAGGTACAATGAGCAGTTCTTC,TRBJ2-1,-,TRBD1,TRBV6-5
CASSLGTVSGNTIYF,TGTGCCAGCTCACTGGGGACAGTCTCTGGAAACACCATATATTTT,TRBJ1-3,-,TRBD1,TRBV18
CAWTWGPTYEQYF,TGTGCCTGGACTTGGGGGCCCACCTACGAGCAGTACTTC,TRBJ2-7,-,-,TRBV30
CASGLETDTQYF,TGTGCCAGCGGACTAGAGACAGATACGCAGTATTTT,TRBJ2-3,-,TRBD2,TRBV9
CASSQTTGYSYGYTF,TGCGCCAGCAGCCAAACGACAGGATACTCCTATGGCTACACCTTC,TRBJ1-2,-,-,TRBV4-3
CASSAIQGHGELFF,TGTGCCAGCAGCGCCATCCAGGGTCACGGGGAGCTGTTTTTT,TRBJ2-2,-,-,TRBV9
CASSLEGRAEAFF,TGTGCCAGCAGCCTAGAAGGGAGGGCTGAAGCTTTCTTT,TRBJ1-1,-,-,TRBV9
CAWSGRGLGYEQYF,TGTGCCTGGAGTGGCAGGGGGCTGGGGTACGAGCAGTACTTC,TRBJ2-7,-,TRBD1,TRBV30
CASSLGGGGDREFF,TGTGCCAGCAGCTTAGGGGGGGGCGGGGACCGCGAATTCTTC,TRBJ2-1,-,-,TRBV7-9
CASSLQGHHYGYTF,TGTGCCAGCAGCTTACAGGGACACCACTATGGCTACACCTTC,TRBJ1-2,-,-,TRBV11-2
CASSASGSTGELFF,TGTGCCAGCAGCGCTAGCGGGAGCACCGGGGAGCTGTTTTTT,TRBJ2-2,few,TRBD2,TRBV6-4
CASSQDRRGGYTF,TGCGCCAGCAGCCAAGATCGGAGGGGTGGCTACACCTTC,TRBJ1-2,-,-,TRBV4-3
CASSLWGGRAEGRTEAFF,TGTGCCAGCAGTTTATGGGGGGGGAGGGCGGAGGGAAGGACTGAAGCTTTCTTT,TRBJ1-1,-,-,TRBV28